The 8 T cell receptor beta chains below all came from one sample that was sequenced in a study of shared clonotypes between healthy human individuals. Produced via immunoSEQ multiplex PCR; TCRdb's table is partial and in-frame only. Seen here are a few million clones, more than 85% observed once, and the top ten hold 0.3% to 0.4%. Specimen: naive CD4+ T cells from PBMCs. Stated subset: CD45RA+ positively selected. Source of these receptors: a man aged 18 to 30 in good health. Some clones in this sample may be carry-over from other donors' samples.

The chain has TRBV9 and TRBJ2-6, with a weak D call TRBD2 (5 bases). The germline gives CDR1 SGDLS, CDR2 YYNGEE. The V end lost 3 bases, the J end lost 2 bases, and 12 bases lay between the germline ends. The length of the CDR3 is 16 residues. The DNA of the CDR3 is TGTGCCAGCAGCGCAGGCCGGGGTACTGGGGCCAACGTCCTGACTTTC. Encoded protein: CASSAGRGTGANVLTF.

A word on this clone: This sample includes further DNA sequences coding for the same CDR3. In nucleotides, the CDR3 is TGCGCCAGCAGCCCCGGACAGGGTCTCGACGAGCAGTACTTC. This codes for CASSPGQGLDEQYF. The chain carries TRBV5-1 and TRBJ2-7; 8 nucleotides align to TRBD1. The CDR3 loop spans 14 amino acids. V dropped 4 bases and J dropped 5; count of bases not matched to a gene: 8. Germline CDR1 reads SGHRS; CDR2 reads YFSETQ.

With regard to this clone: The same CDR3 is also encoded by other DNA sequences in this sample. The V call is TRBV6-5, the J call TRBJ1-3; D unresolved. CDR1 and CDR2 (germline): MNHEY, SVGAGI. Deletions cut 2 bases from V and 2 bases from J, with 7 bases between. CDR3 length equals 14 residues. CDR3 in amino acids: CASSYRGAGNTIYF. Here the CDR3 DNA reads TGTGCCAGCAGTTACCGCGGGGCTGGAAACACCATATATTTT.

The chain carries TRBV29-1 and TRBJ1-1; TRBD1 aligns across 10 bases. The ends lost 4 bases at V and 6 bases at J; junction bases unmatched: 17. CDR1 SQVTM and CDR2 ANQGSEA come from the germline V gene. This CDR3 has 17 amino acids. The CDR3 is CSVAVLVGDRGFPEAFF. CDR3 bases: TGCAGCGTTGCGGTCCTAGTAGGGGACAGGGGATTCCCTGAAGCTTTCTTT. Looking up the rest from reference TRBV29-1 and TRBJ1-1 gives the full variable domain: SAVISQKPSRDICQRGTSLTIQCQVDSQVTMMFWYRQQPGQSLTLIATANQGSEATYESGFVIDKFPISRPNLTFSTLTVSNMSPEDSSIYLCSVAVLVGDRGFPEAFFGQGTRLTVV.

This chain links TRBV7-9 with TRBJ2-5; 10 bases match TRBD2. The CDR3 is made up of 15 amino acids. Per the germline V gene, CDR1 is SEHNR and CDR2 is FQNEAQ (reference sequence). J gave up 4 bases and V 1 base, and 3 bases lay outside the gene matches. For the CDR3, the DNA is TGTGCCAGCAGCTTAGTGCTAGCGGGAGTAGAGACCCAGTACTTC. Translating gives CASSLVLAGVETQYF.

The count of this clone is one. The rearrangement joins TRBV11-3 to TRBJ2-5, with no clear D. The CDR3 totals 13 residues. Germline assignment: CDR1 SGHNT and CDR2 YENEEA. Trimming took 0 bases from V and 4 from J, leaving 6 bases between them. The CDR3 region has the DNA TGTGCCAGCAGCTTAGACACCGGAGAGACCCAGTACTTC. It encodes CASSLDTGETQYF.

The table lists this clone with a count of one. The CDR3 here is CASSRSQGARAEAFF. DNA for the CDR3: TGTGCCAGCAGCCGTTCTCAGGGGGCGAGGGCTGAAGCTTTCTTT. The chain combines TRBV6-5 with TRBJ1-1; TRBD1 aligns across 8 bases. The CDR3 is 15 residues long. Losses at the gene ends were 6 bases for V and 6 bases for J; bases not matched to a gene: 12. CDR1 MNHEY and CDR2 SVGAGI come from the germline V gene.

The V call is TRBV7-8, the J call TRBJ2-1; D is uncertain. The CDR3 is made up of 12 amino acids. The germline gives CDR1 SGHVS, CDR2 FQNEAQ. With 6 bases removed from V and 7 bases from J, the gap between germline ends came to 10 bases. In nucleotides, the CDR3 is TGTGCCAGCAGTCTTGCCTTTAATGAGCAGTTCTTC. Translation gives CASSLAFNEQFF.